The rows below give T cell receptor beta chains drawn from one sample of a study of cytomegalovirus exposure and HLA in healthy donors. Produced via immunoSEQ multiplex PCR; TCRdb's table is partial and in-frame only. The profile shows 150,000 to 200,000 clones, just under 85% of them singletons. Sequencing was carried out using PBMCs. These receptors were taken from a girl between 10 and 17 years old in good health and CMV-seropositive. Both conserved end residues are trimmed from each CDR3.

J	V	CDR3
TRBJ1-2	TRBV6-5	ASSQAGMPPYGYT
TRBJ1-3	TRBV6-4	ASRGQGAGGNTIY
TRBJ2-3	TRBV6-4	ASSDSAGGGDTQY
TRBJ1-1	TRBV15	ATSRDRFANTEAF
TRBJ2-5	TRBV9	ASSLGTGGQTQY
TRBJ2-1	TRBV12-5	ASGLGQSSYNEQF
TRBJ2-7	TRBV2	ASTTESGKRTGYEQY
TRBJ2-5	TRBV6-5	ASARGAETQY
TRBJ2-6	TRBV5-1	ASSLIRVASGANVLT
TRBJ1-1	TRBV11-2	ASSFMLNTEAF
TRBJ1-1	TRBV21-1	ASIRDRNSMNTEAF
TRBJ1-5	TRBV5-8	ASSLWQGDQPQH
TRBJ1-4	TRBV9	ASSGSGTGREKLF
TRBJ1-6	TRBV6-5	ASSYTGTGPSPLH
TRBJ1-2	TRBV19	ASRPRTREGYT
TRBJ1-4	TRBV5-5	ASSISATNEKLF
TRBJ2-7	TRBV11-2	ASSTRRSGEGGGYEQY
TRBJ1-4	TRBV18	ASFSDRSSEKLF
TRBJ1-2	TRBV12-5	ASGLVLPAGGRNYGYT
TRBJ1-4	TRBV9	ASSPVGTGMAEKLF
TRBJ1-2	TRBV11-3	ASSLDRNYGYT
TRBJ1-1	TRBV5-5	ASSEEGVEAF
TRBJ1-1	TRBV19	ASSWAGNTEAF
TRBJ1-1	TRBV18	ASSGGGWDTEAF
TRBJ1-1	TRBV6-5	ASSYSTRVNTEAF
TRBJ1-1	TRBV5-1	ASRTAILENTEAF
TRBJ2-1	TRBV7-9	ASSSTTYNEQF
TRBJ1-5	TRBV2	ASSEFREVSNQPQH
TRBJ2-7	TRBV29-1	SAVKGGSYEQY
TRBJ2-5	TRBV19	ASSPEGRETQY
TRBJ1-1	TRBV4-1	ASSQTEAGKAF
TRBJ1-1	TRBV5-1	ASRHDRGRDEAF
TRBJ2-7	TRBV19	ASSIRQGYEQY
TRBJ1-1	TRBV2	ASSPDMNTEAF
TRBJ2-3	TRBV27	AATDRGTDTQY
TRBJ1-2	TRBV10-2	ASSVQDIYGYT
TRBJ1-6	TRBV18	ASSPPGEALH
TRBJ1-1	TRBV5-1	ASSLARIALGTEAF
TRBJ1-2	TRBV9	AGSGGYT
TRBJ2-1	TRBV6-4	ASSPTSGGYNEQF
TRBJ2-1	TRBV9	ASSSRTSGSDNEQF
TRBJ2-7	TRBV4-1	ASSQVGGGPYEQY
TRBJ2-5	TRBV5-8	ASRSPGTKETQY
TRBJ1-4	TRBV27	ASSQNHPGEKLF
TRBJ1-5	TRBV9	ASSVAGDSNQPQH
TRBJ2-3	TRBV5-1	ATNTGEATDTQY
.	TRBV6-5	ASSYDQVSYEQY
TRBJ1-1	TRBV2	ASRKGQGGFGTEAF
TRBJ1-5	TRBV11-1	ARGNQPQH
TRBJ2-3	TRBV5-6	ASSLLSRAGADTQY
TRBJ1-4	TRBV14	ASSQDAHRAAEKLF
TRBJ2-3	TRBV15	ATTRSGLATDTQY
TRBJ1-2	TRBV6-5	ASSYSGGIGYT